This T cell receptor beta chain was profiled in a study of T cells after yellow fever vaccination. The germline V gene encodes CDR1 WSHSY and CDR2 SAAADI. V was trimmed by 7 bases and J by 4 bases, leaving 15 bases between them. The CDR3 loop spans 14 amino acids. TCR cDNA was made by 5'RACE template switching, adding a universal primer site and UMIs. A single record per CDR3 protein comes from TCRdb applying MiXCR to the 5' RACE reads. The repertoire holds roughly 120,000 distinct CDR3 sequences, roughly 7.2% seen once, with roughly 2.8% in the top ten. There are a few counts of this clonotype. Its antigen is undetermined. Whole-study findings and limits: Among primary-vaccination clones, most reappeared after the booster, at around 97% for CD4 and more than 85% for CD8. CD4 and CD8 compartments shared a small share of clonotypes, likely from convergent recombination.

The origin of this receptor is a young man who received the YFV17D yellow fever vaccine. Sequencing was performed on CD4+ T cells sorted from PBMCs, taken more than 35 days after the first yellow fever vaccination. The genes are TRBV10-2 and TRBJ2-3, with D possibly called TRBD1 or TRBD2 (5 bases each). The CDR3: CASTLGVRSDTQYF. For the CDR3, the DNA is TGCGCCAGCACTCTGGGGGTTCGGTCAGATACGCAGTATTTT.